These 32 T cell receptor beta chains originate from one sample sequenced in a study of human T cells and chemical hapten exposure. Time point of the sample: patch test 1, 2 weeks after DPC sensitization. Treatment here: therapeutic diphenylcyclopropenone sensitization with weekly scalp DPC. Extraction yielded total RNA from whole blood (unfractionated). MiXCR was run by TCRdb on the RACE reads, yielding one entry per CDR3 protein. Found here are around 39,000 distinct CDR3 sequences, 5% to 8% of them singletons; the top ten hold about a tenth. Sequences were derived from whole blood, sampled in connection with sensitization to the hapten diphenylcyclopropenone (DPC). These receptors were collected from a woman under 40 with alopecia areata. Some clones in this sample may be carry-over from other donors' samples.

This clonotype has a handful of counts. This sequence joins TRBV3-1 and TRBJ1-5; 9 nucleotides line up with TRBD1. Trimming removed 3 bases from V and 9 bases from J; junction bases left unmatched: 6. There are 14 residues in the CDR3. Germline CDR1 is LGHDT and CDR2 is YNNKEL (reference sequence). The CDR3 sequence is CASSQWTGEPPQHF. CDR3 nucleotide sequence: TGTGCCAGCAGCCAGTGGACAGGGGAGCCGCCCCAGCATTTT.

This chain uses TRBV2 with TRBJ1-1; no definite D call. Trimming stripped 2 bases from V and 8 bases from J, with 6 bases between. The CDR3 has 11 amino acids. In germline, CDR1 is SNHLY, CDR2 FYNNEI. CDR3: CASSEMREAFF. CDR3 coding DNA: TGTGCCAGCAGTGAAATGAGGGAAGCTTTCTTT.

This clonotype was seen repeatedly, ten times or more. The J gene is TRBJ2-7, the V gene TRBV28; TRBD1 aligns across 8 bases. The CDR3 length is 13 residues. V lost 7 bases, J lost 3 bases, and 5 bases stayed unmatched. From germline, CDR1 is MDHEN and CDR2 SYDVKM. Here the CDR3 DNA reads TGTGCCAGCATAAGGACAGGGATCTACGAGCAGTACTTC. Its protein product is CASIRTGIYEQYF.

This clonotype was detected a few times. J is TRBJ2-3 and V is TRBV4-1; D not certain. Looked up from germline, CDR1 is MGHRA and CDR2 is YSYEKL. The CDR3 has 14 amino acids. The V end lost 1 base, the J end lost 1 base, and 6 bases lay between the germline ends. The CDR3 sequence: CASSQVPGTDTQYF. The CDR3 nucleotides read TGCGCCAGCAGCCAAGTACCTGGCACAGATACGCAGTATTTT.

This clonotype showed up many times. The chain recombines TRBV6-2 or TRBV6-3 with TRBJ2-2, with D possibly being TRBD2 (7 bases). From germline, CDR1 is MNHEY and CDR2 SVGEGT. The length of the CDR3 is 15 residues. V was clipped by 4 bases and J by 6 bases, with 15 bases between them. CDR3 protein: CASSSAGGPPGELFF. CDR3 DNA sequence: TGTGCCAGCAGTTCTGCCGGGGGGCCCCCCGGGGAGCTGTTTTTT.

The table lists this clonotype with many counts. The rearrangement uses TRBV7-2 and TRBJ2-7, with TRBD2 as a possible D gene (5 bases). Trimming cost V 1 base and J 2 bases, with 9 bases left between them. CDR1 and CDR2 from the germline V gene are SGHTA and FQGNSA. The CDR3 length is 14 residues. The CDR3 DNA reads TGTGCCAGCAGCTTAGACCGGGGTGCCTACGAGCAGTACTTC. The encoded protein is CASSLDRGAYEQYF.

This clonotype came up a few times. CDR3 nucleotides: TGCAGTGCTAGGCGCCCGGGACAGAATAATGAAAAACTGTTTTTT. The encoded protein is CSARRPGQNNEKLFF. The chain combines TRBV20-1 with TRBJ1-4; 7 positions match TRBD1. Germline loops: CDR1 DFQATT, CDR2 SNEGSKA (reference sequence). Germline trimming cut 3 bases from V and 4 bases from J; bases unmatched to any gene: 8. This CDR3 is 15 amino acids long.

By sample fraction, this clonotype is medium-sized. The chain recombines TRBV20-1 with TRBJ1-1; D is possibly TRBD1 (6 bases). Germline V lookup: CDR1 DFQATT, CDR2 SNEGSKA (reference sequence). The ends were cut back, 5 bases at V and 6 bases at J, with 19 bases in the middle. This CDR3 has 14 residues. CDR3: CSARPTTGSAEAFF. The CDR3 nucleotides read TGCAGTGCTCGACCAACTACAGGGTCCGCTGAAGCTTTCTTT.

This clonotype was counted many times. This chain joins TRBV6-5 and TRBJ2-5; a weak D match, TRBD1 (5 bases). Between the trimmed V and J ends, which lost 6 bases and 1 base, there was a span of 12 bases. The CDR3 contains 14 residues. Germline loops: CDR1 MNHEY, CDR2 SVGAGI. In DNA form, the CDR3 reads TGTGCCAGCAGCGACAGTCTGGCCCAAGAGACCCAGTACTTC. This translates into CASSDSLAQETQYF.

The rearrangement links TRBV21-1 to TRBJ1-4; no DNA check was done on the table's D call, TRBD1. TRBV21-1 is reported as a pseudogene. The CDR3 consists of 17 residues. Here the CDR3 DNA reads TGTGCCAGCAAACGGGACAGGGGGCCCTGTGATAATGAAAAACTGTTTTTT. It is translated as CASKRDRGPCDNEKLFF.

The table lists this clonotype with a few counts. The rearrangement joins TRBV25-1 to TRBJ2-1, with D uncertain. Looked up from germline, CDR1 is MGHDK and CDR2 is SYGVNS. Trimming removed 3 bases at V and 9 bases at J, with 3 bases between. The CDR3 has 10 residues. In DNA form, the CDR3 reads TGTGCCAGCAGTGATGTTGAGCAGTTCTTC. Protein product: CASSDVEQFF.

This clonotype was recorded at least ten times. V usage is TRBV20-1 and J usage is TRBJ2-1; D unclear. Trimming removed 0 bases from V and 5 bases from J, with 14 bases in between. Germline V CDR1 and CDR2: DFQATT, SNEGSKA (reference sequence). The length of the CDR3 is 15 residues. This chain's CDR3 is CSAREPPLGNNEQFF. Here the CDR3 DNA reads TGCAGTGCTAGAGAGCCCCCCCTGGGGAACAATGAGCAGTTCTTC.

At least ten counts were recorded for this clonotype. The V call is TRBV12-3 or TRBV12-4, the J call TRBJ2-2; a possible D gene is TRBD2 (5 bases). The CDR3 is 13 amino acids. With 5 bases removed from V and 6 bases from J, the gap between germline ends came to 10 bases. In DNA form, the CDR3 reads TGTGCCAGCAGTCAAACTAGGGCCGGGGAGCTGTTTTTT. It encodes CASSQTRAGELFF.

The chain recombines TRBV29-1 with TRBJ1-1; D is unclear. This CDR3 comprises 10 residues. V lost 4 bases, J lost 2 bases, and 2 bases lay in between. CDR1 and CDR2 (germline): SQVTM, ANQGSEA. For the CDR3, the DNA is TGCAGCGTTGTTAACACTGAAGCTTTCTTT. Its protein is CSVVNTEAFF.

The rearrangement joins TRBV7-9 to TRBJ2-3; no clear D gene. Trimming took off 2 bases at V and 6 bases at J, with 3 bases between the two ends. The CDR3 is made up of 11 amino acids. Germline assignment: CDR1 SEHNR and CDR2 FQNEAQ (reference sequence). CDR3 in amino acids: CASSLFDTQYF. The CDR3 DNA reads TGTGCCAGCAGCTTATTTGATACGCAGTATTTT.

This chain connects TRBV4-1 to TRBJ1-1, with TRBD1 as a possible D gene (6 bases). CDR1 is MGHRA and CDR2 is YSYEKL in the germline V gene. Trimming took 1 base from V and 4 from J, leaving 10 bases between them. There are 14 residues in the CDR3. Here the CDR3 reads CASSQATGSTEAFF. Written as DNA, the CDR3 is TGCGCCAGCAGCCAAGCTACAGGGAGCACTGAAGCTTTCTTT.

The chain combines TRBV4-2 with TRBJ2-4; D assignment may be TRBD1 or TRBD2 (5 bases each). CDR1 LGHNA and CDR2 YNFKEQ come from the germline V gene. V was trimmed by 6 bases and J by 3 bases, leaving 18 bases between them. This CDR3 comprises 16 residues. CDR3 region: CASRDGTSQGKNIQYF. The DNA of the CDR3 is TGTGCCAGCAGAGACGGGACCTCTCAAGGCAAAAACATTCAGTACTTC.

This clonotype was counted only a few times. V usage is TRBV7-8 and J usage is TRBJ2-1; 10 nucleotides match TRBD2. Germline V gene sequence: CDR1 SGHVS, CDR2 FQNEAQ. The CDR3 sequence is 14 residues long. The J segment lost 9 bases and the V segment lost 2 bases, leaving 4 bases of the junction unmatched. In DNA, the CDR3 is TGTGCCAGCAGCTTAAGCGGGGGGGCTGTTGAGCAGTTCTTC. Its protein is CASSLSGGAVEQFF.

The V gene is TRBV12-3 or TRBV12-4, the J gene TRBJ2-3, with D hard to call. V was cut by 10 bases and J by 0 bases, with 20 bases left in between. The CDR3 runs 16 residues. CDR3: CATVVGQSLSTDTQYF. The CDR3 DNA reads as TGTGCCACTGTGGTAGGGCAGTCCTTAAGCACAGATACGCAGTATTTT.

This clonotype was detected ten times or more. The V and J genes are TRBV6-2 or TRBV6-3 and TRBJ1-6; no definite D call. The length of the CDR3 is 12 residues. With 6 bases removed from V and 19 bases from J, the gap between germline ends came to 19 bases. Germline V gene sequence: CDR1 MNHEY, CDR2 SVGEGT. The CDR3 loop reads CASSSLTTVLHF. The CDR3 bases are TGTGCCAGCAGCTCACTTACCACGGTACTACACTTT.

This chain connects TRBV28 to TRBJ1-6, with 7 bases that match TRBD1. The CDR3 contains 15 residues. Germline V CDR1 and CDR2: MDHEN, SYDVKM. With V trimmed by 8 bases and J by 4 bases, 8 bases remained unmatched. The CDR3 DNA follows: TGTGCCAGCGGAAAGACAGGGCTATATAATTCACCCCTCCACTTT. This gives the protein CASGKTGLYNSPLHF.

CDR3: CASSLRGLSYNEQFF. CDR3 bases: TGTGCCAGCAGCCTGAGGGGACTATCCTACAATGAGCAGTTCTTC. The chain carries TRBV9 and TRBJ2-1; 7 bases are shared with TRBD2. Germline V gene lookup returns CDR1 SGDLS and CDR2 YYNGEE. V lost 4 bases to trimming and J lost 1 base; unmatched junction nucleotides: 5. The CDR3 runs 15 residues.

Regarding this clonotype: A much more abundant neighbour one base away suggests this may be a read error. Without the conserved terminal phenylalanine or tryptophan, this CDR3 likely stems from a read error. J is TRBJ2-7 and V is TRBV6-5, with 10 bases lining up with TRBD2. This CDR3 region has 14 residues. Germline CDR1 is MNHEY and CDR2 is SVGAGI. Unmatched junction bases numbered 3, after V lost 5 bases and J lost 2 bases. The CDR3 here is CASSVLAGTYEQYL. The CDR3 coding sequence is TGTGCCAGCAGTGTACTAGCGGGGACCTACGAGCAGTACCTC.

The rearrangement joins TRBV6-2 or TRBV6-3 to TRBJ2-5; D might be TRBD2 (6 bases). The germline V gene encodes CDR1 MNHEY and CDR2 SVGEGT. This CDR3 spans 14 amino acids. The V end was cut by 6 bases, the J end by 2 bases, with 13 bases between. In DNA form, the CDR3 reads TGTGCCAGCAGCACACTAGCCCCTCAAGAGACCCAGTACTTC. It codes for CASSTLAPQETQYF.

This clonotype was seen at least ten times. The DNA for the CDR3 is TGCGCCAGCAGGGGGCGAGTTGGCAATCAGCCCCAGCATTTT. It specifies CASRGRVGNQPQHF. The chain employs TRBV23-1 and TRBJ1-5, with D perhaps TRBD1 (5 bases). TRBV23-1 is an ORF for which the function is uncertain. CDR3 size: 14 residues. Trimming left V 6 bases short and J 2 bases short, with 11 bases between.

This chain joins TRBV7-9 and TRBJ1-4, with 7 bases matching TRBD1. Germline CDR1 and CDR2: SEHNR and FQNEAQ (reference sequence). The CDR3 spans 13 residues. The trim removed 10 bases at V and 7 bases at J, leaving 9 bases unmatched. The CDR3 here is CATRQGSGEKLFF. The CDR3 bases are TGTGCCACCCGACAGGGAAGTGGTGAAAAACTGTTTTTT.

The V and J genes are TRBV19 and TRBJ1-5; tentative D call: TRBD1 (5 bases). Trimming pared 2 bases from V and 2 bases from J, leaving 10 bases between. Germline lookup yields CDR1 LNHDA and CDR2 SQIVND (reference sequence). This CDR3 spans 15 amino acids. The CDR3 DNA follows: TGTGCCAGTAGTATAATGGGGACGGGCAATCAGCCCCAGCATTTT. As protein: CASSIMGTGNQPQHF.

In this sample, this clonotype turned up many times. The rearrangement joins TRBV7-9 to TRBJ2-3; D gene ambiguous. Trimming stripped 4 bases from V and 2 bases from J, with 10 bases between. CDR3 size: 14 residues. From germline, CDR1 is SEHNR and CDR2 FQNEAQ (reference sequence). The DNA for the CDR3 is TGTGCCAGCAGCTCGTCCGCTCCCACAGATACGCAGTATTTT. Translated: CASSSSAPTDTQYF.

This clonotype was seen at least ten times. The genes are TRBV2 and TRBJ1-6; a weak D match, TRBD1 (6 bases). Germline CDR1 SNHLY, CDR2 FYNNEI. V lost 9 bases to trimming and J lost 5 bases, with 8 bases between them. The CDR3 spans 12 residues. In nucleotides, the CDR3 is TGTGCCAGTGCAGGGGATAATTCACCCCTCCACTTT. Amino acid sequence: CASAGDNSPLHF.

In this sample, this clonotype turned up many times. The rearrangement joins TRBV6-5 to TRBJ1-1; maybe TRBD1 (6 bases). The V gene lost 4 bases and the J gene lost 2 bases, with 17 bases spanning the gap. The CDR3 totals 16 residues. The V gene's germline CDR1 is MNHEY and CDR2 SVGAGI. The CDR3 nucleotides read TGTGCCAGCAGTTTCTCACTCCGGGACATTAACACTGAAGCTTTCTTT. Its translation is CASSFSLRDINTEAFF.

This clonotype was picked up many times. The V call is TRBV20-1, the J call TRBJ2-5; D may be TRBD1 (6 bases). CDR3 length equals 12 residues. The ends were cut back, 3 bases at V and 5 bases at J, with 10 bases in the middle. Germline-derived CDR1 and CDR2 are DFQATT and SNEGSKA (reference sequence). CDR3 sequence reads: CSASPTGETQYF. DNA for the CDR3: TGCAGTGCTAGCCCCACAGGGGAGACCCAGTACTTC.

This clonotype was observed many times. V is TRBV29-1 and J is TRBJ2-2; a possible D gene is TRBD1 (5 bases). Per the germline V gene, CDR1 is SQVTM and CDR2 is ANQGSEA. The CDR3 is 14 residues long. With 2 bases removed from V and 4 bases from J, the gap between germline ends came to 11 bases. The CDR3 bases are TGCAGCGTTGAACGGCAGGGTGGCACCGGGGAGCTGTTTTTT. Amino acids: CSVERQGGTGELFF.